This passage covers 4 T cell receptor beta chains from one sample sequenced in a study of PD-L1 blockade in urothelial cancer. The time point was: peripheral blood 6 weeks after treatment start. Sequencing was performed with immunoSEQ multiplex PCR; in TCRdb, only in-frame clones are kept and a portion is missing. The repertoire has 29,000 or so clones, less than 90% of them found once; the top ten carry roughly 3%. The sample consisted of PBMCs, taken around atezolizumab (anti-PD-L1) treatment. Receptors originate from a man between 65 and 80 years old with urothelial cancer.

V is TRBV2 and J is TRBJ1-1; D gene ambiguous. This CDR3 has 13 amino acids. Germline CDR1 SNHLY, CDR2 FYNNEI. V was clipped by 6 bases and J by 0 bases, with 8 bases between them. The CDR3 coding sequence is TGTGCCAGCAGGATGCAGGTGAACACTGAAGCTTTCTTT. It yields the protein CASRMQVNTEAFF.

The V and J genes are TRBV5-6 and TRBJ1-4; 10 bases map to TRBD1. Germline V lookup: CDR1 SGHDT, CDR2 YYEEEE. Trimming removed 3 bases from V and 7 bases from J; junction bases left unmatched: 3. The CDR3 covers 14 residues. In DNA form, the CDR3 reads TGTGCCAGCAGCTGGGACAGGGGAAGTGAAAAACTGTTTTTT. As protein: CASSWDRGSEKLFF.

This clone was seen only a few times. CDR3 in amino acids: CASSLDLGSGNTIYF. In DNA form, the CDR3 reads TGTGCCAGCAGCTTGGATCTAGGCTCTGGAAACACCATATATTTT. This chain joins TRBV5-5 and TRBJ1-3; no firm D call. This CDR3 spans 15 amino acids. Germline loops: CDR1 SGHKS, CDR2 YYEKEE (reference sequence). V lost 0 bases and J lost 0, with 7 bases in between.

CDR3 loop: CASSNEQGAPTEAFF. The CDR3 DNA is TGTGCCAGCAGCAACGAACAGGGGGCGCCCACTGAAGCTTTCTTT. This chain links TRBV7-8 with TRBJ1-1; 9 bases match TRBD1. CDR1 is SGHVS and CDR2 is FQNEAQ in the germline V gene. Trimming took 5 bases from V and 4 from J; bases not matched to a gene: 8. The CDR3 is 15 amino acids.